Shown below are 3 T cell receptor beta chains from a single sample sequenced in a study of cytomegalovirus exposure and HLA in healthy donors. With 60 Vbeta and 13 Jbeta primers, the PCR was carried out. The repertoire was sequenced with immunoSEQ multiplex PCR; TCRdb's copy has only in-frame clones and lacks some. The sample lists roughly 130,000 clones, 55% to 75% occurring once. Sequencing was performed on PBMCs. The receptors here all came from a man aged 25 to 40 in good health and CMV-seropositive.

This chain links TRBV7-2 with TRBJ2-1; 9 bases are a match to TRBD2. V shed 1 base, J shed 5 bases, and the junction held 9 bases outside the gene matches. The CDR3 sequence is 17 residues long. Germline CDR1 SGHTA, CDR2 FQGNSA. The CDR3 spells CASSLDLASGTHNEQFF. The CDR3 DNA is TGTGCCAGCAGCTTAGATCTCGCTAGCGGGACTCACAATGAGCAGTTCTTC.

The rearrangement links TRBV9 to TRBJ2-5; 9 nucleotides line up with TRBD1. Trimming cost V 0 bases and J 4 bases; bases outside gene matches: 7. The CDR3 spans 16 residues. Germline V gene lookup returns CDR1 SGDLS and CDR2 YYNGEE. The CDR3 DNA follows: TGTGCCAGCAGCGTAGCCCCCCGACAGGGGGGAGAGACCCAGTACTTC. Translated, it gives CASSVAPRQGGETQYF.

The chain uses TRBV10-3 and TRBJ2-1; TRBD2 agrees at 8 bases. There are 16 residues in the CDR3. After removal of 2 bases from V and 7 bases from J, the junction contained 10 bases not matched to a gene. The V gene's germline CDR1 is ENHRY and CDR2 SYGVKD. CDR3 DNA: TGTGCCATCAGTGAGCCCGCGGGAGGTGGGGTGAATGAGCAGTTCTTC. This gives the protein CAISEPAGGGVNEQFF.